The 5 T cell receptor beta chains presented below share a single source sample, sequenced in a study of blood T cell repertoires in COVID-19. Repertoires were generated with immunoSEQ multiplex PCR, while TCRdb's copy carries only in-frame clones and drops some. The sample lists 220,000 or so clones, over 75% seen once, with roughly 3.5% in the top ten. Specimen: PBMCs or T cells enriched from blood (not recorded which). The receptors originated from a woman aged 60 to 75 who had recovered from COVID-19.

The J gene is TRBJ2-7, the V gene TRBV6-5; D unclear. The CDR3 consists of 11 residues. Trimming took 4 bases from V and 4 from J, leaving 5 bases between them. Germline CDR1 is MNHEY and CDR2 is SVGAGI. The CDR3 loop is CASSSQYEQYF. The CDR3, as DNA: TGTGCCAGCAGTTCCCAGTACGAGCAGTACTTC.

The chain employs TRBV18 and TRBJ1-2; 7 bases agree with TRBD1. V was pared by 3 bases and J by 8 bases, with 9 bases of the junction left unmatched. This CDR3 contains 14 residues. Per the germline V gene, CDR1 is KGHSH and CDR2 is LQKENI. CDR3 residues: CASSPSRDSDGYTF. In DNA, the CDR3 is TGTGCCAGCTCACCCTCTCGGGACAGCGACGGCTACACCTTC.

The rearrangement joins TRBV2 to TRBJ1-6; no clear D. This CDR3 has 12 residues. Deletions cut 8 bases from V and 7 bases from J, with 9 bases between. Germline V lookup: CDR1 SNHLY, CDR2 FYNNEI. CDR3 loop: CASVGQNSPLHF. Written as DNA, the CDR3 is TGTGCCAGCGTGGGCCAAAATTCACCCCTCCACTTT.

This rearrangement joins TRBV28 to TRBJ1-5, with D unresolved. Germline loops: CDR1 MDHEN, CDR2 SYDVKM. The CDR3 totals 14 residues. The germline V and J ends were trimmed by 6 bases and 5 bases, with 14 bases remaining between them. The CDR3: CASRLVGEHQPQHF. The CDR3 nucleotides are TGTGCCAGCAGGCTGGTCGGGGAACATCAGCCCCAGCATTTT. The full variable domain, in which reference TRBV28 and TRBJ1-5 provide the parts outside the CDR3, is DVKVTQSSRYLVKRTGEKVFLECVQDMDHENMFWYRQDPGLGLRLIYFSYDVKMKEKGDIPEGYSVSREKKERFSLILESASTNQTSMYLCASRLVGEHQPQHFGDGTRLSIL.

This chain links TRBV6-2 or TRBV6-3 with TRBJ1-2; D possibly corresponds to TRBD1 (5 bases). Germline CDR1 is MNHEY and CDR2 is SVGEGT. The CDR3 runs to 13 residues. V was clipped by 5 bases and J by 1 base, with 8 bases between them. The CDR3, as DNA: TGTGCCAGCAGTGTGGACATTAACTATGGCTACACCTTC. This translates into CASSVDINYGYTF.